Listed below are T cell receptor beta chains from one sample, sequenced in a study of control samples from healthy donors and cancer patients. Sequencing was performed with immunoSEQ multiplex PCR; in TCRdb, only in-frame clones are kept and a portion is missing. The profile shows 110,000 to 150,000 clones, approximately 91% of them singletons. What was sequenced was blood. The receptors stem from a woman in her twenties or thirties in good health. Each CDR3 is given with its conserved first and last residue. The D gene is left open where the match is weak. A row's size may be missing; if present it is once, few, many or a size class.

v_gene	abundance	j_gene	d_gene	CDR3aa	CDR3nt
TRBV3-1/TRBV3-2	.	TRBJ2-7	.	CASKPWAGGSEQYF	TGTGCCAGCAAGCCGTGGGCAGGGGGGAGCGAGCAGTACTTC
TRBV5-1	.	TRBJ2-3	.	CASSWTGGADTQYF	TGCGCCAGCAGCTGGACCGGGGGCGCAGATACGCAGTATTTT
TRBV7-3	.	TRBJ2-1	TRBD2	CASSLPSGLYNEQFF	TGTGCCAGCAGCTTACCTAGCGGTCTCTACAATGAGCAGTTCTTC
TRBV19	.	TRBJ1-3	TRBD1	CASNPDRGLGNTIYF	TGTGCCAGTAATCCAGACAGGGGACTTGGAAACACCATATATTTT
TRBV2	.	TRBJ1-5	TRBD1	CASSKEDRAMDHQHF	TGTGCCAGCAGTAAAGAGGACAGGGCCATGGATCACCAGCATTTT
TRBV2	.	TRBJ2-1	TRBD2	CASSRLAGVNEQFF	TGTGCCAGCAGCCGACTAGCGGGAGTGAATGAGCAGTTCTTC
TRBV15	.	TRBJ2-5	.	CATSRDWRDGETQYF	TGTGCCACCAGCAGAGATTGGCGGGACGGAGAGACCCAGTACTTC
TRBV7-2	once	TRBJ1-2	.	CASSLQGSNYGYTF	TGTGCCAGCAGCTTACAGGGATCTAACTATGGCTACACCTTC
TRBV7-2	.	TRBJ2-3	.	CASSPRRTTDTQYF	TGTGCCAGCAGCCCCAGGAGGACCACAGATACGCAGTATTTT
TRBV19	.	TRBJ2-1	.	CASSISYNEQFF	TGTGCCAGTAGTATATCCTACAATGAGCAGTTCTTC
TRBV4-1	.	TRBJ1-6	.	CASSIGLHNSPLHF	TGCGCCAGCAGCATAGGACTGCACAATTCACCCCTCCACTTT
TRBV5-4	.	TRBJ2-7	.	CASSRLEPPYEQYF	TGTGCCAGCTCAAGACTAGAACCTCCCTACGAGCAGTACTTC
TRBV11-3	.	TRBJ2-1	.	CASSLGRGDGEQFF	TGTGCCAGCAGCTTAGGGCGGGGAGACGGTGAGCAGTTCTTC
TRBV28	.	TRBJ1-5	.	CASSLGRTVGNQPQHF	TGTGCCAGCAGTCTTGGTCGGACTGTCGGGAATCAGCCCCAGCATTTT
TRBV30	few	TRBJ1-1	.	CAWRVGVTEAFF	TGTGCCTGGAGAGTCGGGGTCACTGAAGCTTTCTTT
TRBV30	.	TRBJ1-5	TRBD1	CAWSRPGQGLQPQHF	TGTGCCTGGAGTCGACCCGGACAGGGCCTCCAGCCCCAGCATTTT
TRBV5-1	.	TRBJ2-1	.	CASSPTAGTNEQFF	TGCGCCAGCAGCCCAACGGCCGGCACCAATGAGCAGTTCTTC
TRBV29-1	.	TRBJ1-5	TRBD1	CSVADRVNQPQHF	TGCAGCGTAGCGGACAGGGTAAATCAGCCCCAGCATTTT
TRBV28	.	TRBJ1-2	TRBD1	CASSSRDSRRNYGYTF	TGTGCCAGCAGTTCCCGGGACAGCCGCCGAAACTATGGCTACACCTTC
TRBV6-1	.	TRBJ2-3	TRBD2	CASSELGTSADTQYF	TGTGCCAGCAGTGAATTAGGGACTAGCGCAGATACGCAGTATTTT
TRBV30	.	TRBJ2-3	.	CAWSVASVQTDTQYF	TGTGCCTGGAGTGTAGCCAGCGTACAGACAGATACGCAGTATTTT
TRBV5-1	.	TRBJ2-5	.	CASSWDVGQGGETQYF	TGCGCCAGCAGCTGGGATGTCGGGCAGGGAGGAGAGACCCAGTACTTC
TRBV9	.	TRBJ2-2	.	CASSVAHRAGGELFF	TGTGCCAGCAGCGTAGCTCACAGGGCGGGCGGGGAGCTGTTTTTT
TRBV7-6	.	TRBJ1-1	TRBD1	CASRRLRDSASGAFF	TGTGCCAGCAGACGGTTAAGGGACAGCGCATCGGGAGCTTTCTTT
TRBV5-1	.	TRBJ2-7	.	CASSGGRLTYEQYF	TGCGCCAGCAGCGGCGGACGGTTAACCTACGAGCAGTACTTC
TRBV30	.	TRBJ1-5	.	CAWSGGGNQPQHF	TGTGCCTGGAGTGGAGGGGGCAATCAGCCCCAGCATTTT
TRBV6-6	.	TRBJ1-1	.	CASSYSRPGMNTEAFF	TGTGCCAGCAGTTACTCCCGGCCAGGTATGAACACTGAAGCTTTCTTT
TRBV12-3/TRBV12-4	.	TRBJ1-6	.	CASSLQRNSPLHF	TGTGCCAGCAGTTTACAGCGGAATTCACCCCTCCACTTT
TRBV5-1	.	TRBJ2-1	.	CASSLEGSSYNEQFF	TGCGCCAGCAGCTTAGAGGGGAGCTCCTACAATGAGCAGTTCTTC
TRBV5-6	.	TRBJ1-1	.	CASSLVRGFEAFF	TGTGCCAGCAGCTTGGTTAGGGGGTTTGAAGCTTTCTTT
TRBV5-6	.	TRBJ1-2	.	CASSYDGNYGYTF	TGTGCCAGCAGCTATGACGGGAACTATGGCTACACCTTC
TRBV10-3	.	TRBJ2-1	TRBD2	CAVLAAGDEQFF	TGTGCCGTCCTAGCGGCCGGCGATGAGCAGTTCTTC
TRBV5-1	.	TRBJ1-5	TRBD1	CASSLLREVRSDRVRNQPQHF	TGCGCCAGCAGCTTGCTTCGGGAAGTGCGCTCGGACAGGGTTCGCAATCAGCCCCAGCATTTT
TRBV29-1	once	TRBJ2-3	TRBD1	CSAFALGGTGWDTQYF	TGCAGCGCTTTCGCCTTAGGGGGGACAGGGTGGGATACGCAGTATTTT
TRBV6-5	.	TRBJ2-7	TRBD2	CASRVAGGHEQYF	TGTGCCAGCAGGGTCGCGGGGGGCCACGAGCAGTACTTC
TRBV3-1/TRBV3-2	.	TRBJ1-1	.	CASSQNMGTEAFF	TGTGCCAGCAGCCAAAACATGGGCACTGAAGCTTTCTTT
TRBV10-2	.	TRBJ1-2	.	CASSDPGSRLNYGYTF	TGCGCCAGCAGTGACCCCGGGAGTAGGCTTAACTATGGCTACACCTTC
TRBV21-1	once	TRBJ2-1	.	CASSGGSGRLEQFF	TGTGCCAGCAGCGGAGGAAGCGGGAGACTTGAGCAGTTCTTC
TRBV5-1	.	TRBJ2-2	.	CASSLAGTPNTGELFF	TGCGCCAGCAGCTTGGCCGGGACTCCGAACACCGGGGAGCTGTTTTTT
TRBV2	.	TRBJ1-4	.	CASSDSVNGEKLFF	TGTGCCAGCAGCGACAGCGTCAATGGGGAAAAACTGTTTTTT
TRBV27	.	TRBJ1-3	.	CASSLLGSGNTIYF	TGTGCCAGCAGTTTATTAGGCTCTGGAAACACCATATATTTT
TRBV5-1	.	TRBJ2-1	TRBD2	CASSLDSGIPYNEQFF	TGCGCCAGCAGCTTAGATAGCGGGATCCCCTACAATGAGCAGTTCTTC
TRBV2	.	TRBJ1-1	.	CASTRGKPEAFF	TGTGCCAGCACCCGTGGGAAGCCTGAAGCTTTCTTT
TRBV5-1	.	TRBJ1-2	.	CASSPYAAGDYGYTF	TGCGCCAGCAGTCCCTATGCCGCAGGGGACTATGGCTACACCTTC
TRBV6-5	.	TRBJ2-2	.	CASSSQVGELFF	TGTGCCAGCAGTTCCCAGGTCGGGGAGCTGTTTTTT
TRBV29-1	.	TRBJ1-1	.	CSVDRANTEAFF	TGCAGCGTTGACAGGGCGAACACTGAAGCTTTCTTT
TRBV13	.	TRBJ2-2	TRBD2	CASSLVAGGLTGELFF	TGTGCCAGCAGCTTAGTGGCGGGAGGATTGACCGGGGAGCTGTTTTTT